This TCR beta chain was recorded in a study of breast tumors, draining lymph nodes, adjacent tissues. Samples came from axillary lymph nodes draining the breast cancer. This clonotype came up many times. TCRdb processed the multiplex PCR reads anew with MiXCR; each CDR3 protein has one entry. The sample includes approximately 210,000 distinct CDR3 sequences, about a third seen only once; the top ten take about 1.4%. Deletions cut 5 bases from V and 4 bases from J, with 18 bases between. Germline CDR1 is LNHDA and CDR2 is SQIVND (reference sequence). The CDR3 covers 16 residues. The sample comprised axillary lymph node tissue. The rearrangement joins TRBV19 to TRBJ1-3, with D possibly TRBD1 on 6 matching bases. The TCR comes from a female donor with breast cancer. Some clones in this sample may be carry-over from other donors' samples. The CDR3 reads CASSLGGRGRGNTIYF. The CDR3 region has the DNA TGTGCCAGTAGTCTGGGAGGCAGGGGAAGAGGAAACACCATATATTTT.